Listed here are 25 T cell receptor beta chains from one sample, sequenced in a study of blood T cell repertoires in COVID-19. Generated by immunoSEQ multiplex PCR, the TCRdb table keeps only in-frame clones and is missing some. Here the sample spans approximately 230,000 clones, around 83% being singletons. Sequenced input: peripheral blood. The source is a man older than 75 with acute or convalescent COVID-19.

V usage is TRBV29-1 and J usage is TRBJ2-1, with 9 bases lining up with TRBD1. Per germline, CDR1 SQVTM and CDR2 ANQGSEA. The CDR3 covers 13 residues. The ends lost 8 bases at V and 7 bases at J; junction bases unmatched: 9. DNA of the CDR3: TGCAGCCACGCGGGACAGGGTGGAAATGAGCAGTTCTTC. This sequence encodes CSHAGQGGNEQFF.

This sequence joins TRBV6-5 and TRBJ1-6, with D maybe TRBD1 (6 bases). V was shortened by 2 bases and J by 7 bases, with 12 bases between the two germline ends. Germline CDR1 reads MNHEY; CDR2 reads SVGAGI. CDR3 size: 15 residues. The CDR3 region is CASSYGTGKNSPLHF. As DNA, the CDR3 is TGTGCCAGCAGTTACGGAACAGGGAAGAATTCACCCCTCCACTTT.

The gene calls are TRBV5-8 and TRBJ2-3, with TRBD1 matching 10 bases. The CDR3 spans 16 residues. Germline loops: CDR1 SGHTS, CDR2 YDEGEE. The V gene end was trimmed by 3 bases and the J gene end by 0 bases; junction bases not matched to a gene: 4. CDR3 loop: CASSWGTGASTDTQYF. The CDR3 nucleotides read TGTGCCAGCAGCTGGGGGACAGGGGCTAGCACAGATACGCAGTATTTT.

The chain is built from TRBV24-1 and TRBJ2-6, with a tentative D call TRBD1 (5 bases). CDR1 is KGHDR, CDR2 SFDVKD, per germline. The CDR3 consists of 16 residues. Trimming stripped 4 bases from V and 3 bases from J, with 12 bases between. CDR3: CATSDPDRSGANVLTF. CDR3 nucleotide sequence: TGTGCCACCAGTGACCCTGACAGAAGTGGGGCCAACGTCCTGACTTTC.

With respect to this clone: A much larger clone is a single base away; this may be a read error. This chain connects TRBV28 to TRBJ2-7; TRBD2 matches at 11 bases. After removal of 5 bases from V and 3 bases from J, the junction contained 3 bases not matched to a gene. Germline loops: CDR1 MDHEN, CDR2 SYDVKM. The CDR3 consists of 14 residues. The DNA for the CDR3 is TGTGCCAGCAGTCCCGGGACTAGCGGCTACGAGCAGTACTTC. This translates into CASSPGTSGYEQYF. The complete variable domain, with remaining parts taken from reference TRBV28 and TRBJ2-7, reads DVKVTQSSRYLVKRTGEKVFLECVQDMDHENMFWYRQDPGLGLRLIYFSYDVKMKEKGDIPEGYSVSREKKERFSLILESASTNQTSMYLCASSPGTSGYEQYFGPGTRLTVT.

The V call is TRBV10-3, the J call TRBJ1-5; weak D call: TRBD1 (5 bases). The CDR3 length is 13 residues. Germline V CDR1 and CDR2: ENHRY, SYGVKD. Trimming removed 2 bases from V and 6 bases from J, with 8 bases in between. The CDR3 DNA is TGTGCCATCAGTGAGGGGGGGATTCAGCCCCAGCATTTT. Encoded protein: CAISEGGIQPQHF.

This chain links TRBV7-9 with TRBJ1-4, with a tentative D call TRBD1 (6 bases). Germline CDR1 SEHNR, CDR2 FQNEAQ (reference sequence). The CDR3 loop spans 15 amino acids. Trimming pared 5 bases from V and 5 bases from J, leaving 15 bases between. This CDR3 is CASSALQGLNEKLFF. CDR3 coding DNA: TGTGCCAGCAGCGCACTACAGGGACTAAATGAAAAACTGTTTTTT.

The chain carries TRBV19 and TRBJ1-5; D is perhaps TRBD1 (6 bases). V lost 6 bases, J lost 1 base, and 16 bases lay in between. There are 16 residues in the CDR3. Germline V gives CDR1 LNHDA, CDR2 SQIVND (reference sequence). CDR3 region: CASSPFGTSSNQPQHF. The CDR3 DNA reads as TGTGCCAGTAGCCCCTTCGGGACAAGCAGCAATCAGCCCCAGCATTTT.

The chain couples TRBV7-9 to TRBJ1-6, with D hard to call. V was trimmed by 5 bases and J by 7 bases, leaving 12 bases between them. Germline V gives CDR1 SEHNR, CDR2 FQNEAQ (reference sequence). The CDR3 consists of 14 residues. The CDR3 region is CASSKQYGNSPLHF. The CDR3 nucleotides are TGTGCCAGCAGCAAACAATACGGGAATTCACCCCTCCACTTT.

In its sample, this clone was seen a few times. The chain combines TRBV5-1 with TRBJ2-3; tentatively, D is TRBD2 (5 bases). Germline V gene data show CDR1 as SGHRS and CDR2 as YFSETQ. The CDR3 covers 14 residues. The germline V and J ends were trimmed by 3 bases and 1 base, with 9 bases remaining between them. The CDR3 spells CASSSFSGTDTQYF. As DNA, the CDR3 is TGCGCCAGCAGCTCCTTTAGCGGCACAGATACGCAGTATTTT.

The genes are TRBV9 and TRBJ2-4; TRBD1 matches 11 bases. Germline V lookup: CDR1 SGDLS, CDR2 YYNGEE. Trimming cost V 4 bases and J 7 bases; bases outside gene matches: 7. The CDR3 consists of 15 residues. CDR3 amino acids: CASSPQDRGLNIQYF. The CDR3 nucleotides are TGTGCCAGCAGCCCCCAGGACAGGGGGCTGAACATTCAGTACTTC. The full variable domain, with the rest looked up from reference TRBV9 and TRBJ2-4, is DSGVTQTPKHLITATGQRVTLRCSPRSGDLSVYWYQQSLDQGLQFLIQYYNGEERAKGNILERFSAQQFPDLHSELNLSSLELGDSALYFCASSPQDRGLNIQYFGAGTRLSVL.

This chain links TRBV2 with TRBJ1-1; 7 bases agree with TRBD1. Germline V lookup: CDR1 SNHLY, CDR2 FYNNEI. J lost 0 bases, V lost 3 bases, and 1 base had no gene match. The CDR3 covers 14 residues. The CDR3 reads CASSETGLNTEAFF. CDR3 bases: TGTGCCAGCAGTGAGACAGGGTTGAACACTGAAGCTTTCTTT. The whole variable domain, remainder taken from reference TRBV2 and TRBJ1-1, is EPEVTQTPSHQVTQMGQEVILRCVPISNHLYFYWYRQILGQKVEFLVSFYNNEISEKSEIFDDQFSVERPDGSNFTLKIRSTKLEDSAMYFCASSETGLNTEAFFGQGTRLTVV.

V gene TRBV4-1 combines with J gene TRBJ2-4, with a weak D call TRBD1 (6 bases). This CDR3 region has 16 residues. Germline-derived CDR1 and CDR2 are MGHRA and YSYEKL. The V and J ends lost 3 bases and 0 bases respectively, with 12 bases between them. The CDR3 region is CASSHGTNLAKNIQYF. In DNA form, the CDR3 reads TGCGCCAGCAGCCATGGGACAAATCTAGCCAAAAACATTCAGTACTTC.

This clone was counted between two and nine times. The CDR3 loop reads CAWSWQGVGSEAFF. The CDR3 DNA is TGTGCCTGGAGTTGGCAGGGGGTAGGAAGTGAAGCTTTCTTT. This chain uses TRBV30 with TRBJ1-1; TRBD1 agrees at 7 bases. Germline V gives CDR1 GTSNPN, CDR2 SVGIG (reference sequence). This CDR3 region has 14 residues. Trimming cost V 2 bases and J 7 bases; bases outside gene matches: 10.

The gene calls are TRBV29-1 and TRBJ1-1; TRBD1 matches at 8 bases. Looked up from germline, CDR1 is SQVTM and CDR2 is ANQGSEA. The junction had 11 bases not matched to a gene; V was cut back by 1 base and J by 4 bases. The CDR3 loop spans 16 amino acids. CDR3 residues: CSVEGTTGEWATEAFF. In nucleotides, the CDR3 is TGCAGCGTTGAAGGGACGACAGGGGAATGGGCCACTGAAGCTTTCTTT.

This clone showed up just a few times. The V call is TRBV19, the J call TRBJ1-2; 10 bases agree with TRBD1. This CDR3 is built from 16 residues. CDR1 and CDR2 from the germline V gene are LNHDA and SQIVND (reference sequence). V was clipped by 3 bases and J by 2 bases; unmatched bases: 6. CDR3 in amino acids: CASSISGGQGNYGYTF. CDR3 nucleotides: TGTGCCAGTAGTATCTCAGGGGGACAGGGGAACTATGGCTACACCTTC.

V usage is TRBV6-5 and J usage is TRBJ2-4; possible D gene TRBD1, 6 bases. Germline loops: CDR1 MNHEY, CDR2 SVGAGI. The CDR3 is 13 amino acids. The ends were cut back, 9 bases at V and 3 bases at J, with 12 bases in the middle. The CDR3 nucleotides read TGTGCCAGTATGACAGGTGACAAAAACATTCAGTACTTC. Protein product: CASMTGDKNIQYF.

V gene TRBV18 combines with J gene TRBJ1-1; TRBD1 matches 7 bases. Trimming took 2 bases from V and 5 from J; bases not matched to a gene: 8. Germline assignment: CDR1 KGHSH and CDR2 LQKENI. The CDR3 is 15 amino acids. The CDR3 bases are TGTGCCAGCTCACCAGGACAGGACATGAGTACTGAAGCTTTCTTT. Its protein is CASSPGQDMSTEAFF.

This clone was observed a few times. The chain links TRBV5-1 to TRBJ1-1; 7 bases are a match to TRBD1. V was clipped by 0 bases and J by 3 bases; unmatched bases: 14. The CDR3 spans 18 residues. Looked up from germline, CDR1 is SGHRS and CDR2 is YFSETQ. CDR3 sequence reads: CASSLAGTDTLKDTEAFF. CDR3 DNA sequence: TGCGCCAGCAGCTTGGCCGGGACAGACACCCTGAAAGACACTGAAGCTTTCTTT. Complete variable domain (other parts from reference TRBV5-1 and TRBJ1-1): KAGVTQTPRYLIKTRGQQVTLSCSPISGHRSVSWYQQTPGQGLQFLFEYFSETQRNKGNFPGRFSGRQFSNSRSEMNVSTLELGDSALYLCASSLAGTDTLKDTEAFFGQGTRLTVV.

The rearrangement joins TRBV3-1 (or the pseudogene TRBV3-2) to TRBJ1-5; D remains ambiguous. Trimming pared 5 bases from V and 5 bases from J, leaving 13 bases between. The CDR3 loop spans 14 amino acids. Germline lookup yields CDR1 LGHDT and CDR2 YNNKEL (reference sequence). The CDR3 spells CASSFDWSDQPQHF. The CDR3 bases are TGTGCCAGCAGCTTCGACTGGAGTGATCAGCCCCAGCATTTT.

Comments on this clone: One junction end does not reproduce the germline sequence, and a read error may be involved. The CDR3 here is CASSLSQGTPNF. The CDR3 DNA sequence: TGTGCCAGCAGTTTGTCACAGGGGACTCCCAATTTT. The V call is TRBV28, the J call TRBJ1-5; 7 nucleotides match TRBD1. The germline CDR1 and CDR2 sequences are MDHEN and SYDVKM. This CDR3 contains 12 residues.

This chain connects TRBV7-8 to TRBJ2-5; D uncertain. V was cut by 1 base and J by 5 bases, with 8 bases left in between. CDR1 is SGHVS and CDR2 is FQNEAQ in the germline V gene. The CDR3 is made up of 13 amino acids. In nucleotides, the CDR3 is TGTGCCAGCAGCTTAGTTCTACCCGAGACCCAGTACTTC. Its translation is CASSLVLPETQYF.

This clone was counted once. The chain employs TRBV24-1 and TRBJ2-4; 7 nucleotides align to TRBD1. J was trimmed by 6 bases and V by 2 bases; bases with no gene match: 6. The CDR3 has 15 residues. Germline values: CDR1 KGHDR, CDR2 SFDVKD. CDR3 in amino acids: CATSDSGTVTNIQYF. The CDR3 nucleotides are TGTGCCACCAGTGATTCCGGGACAGTGACAAACATTCAGTACTTC.

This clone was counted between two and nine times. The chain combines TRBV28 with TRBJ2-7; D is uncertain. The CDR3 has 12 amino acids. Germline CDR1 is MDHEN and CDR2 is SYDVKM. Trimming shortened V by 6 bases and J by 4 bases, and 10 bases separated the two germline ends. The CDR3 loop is CASSYLKYEQYF. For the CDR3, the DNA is TGTGCCAGCAGCTATCTAAAGTACGAGCAGTACTTC.

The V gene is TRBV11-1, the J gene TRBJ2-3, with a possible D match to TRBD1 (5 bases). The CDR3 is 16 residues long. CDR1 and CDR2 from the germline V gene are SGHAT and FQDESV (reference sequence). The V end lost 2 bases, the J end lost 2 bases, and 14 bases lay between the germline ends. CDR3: CASSLSKTVYTDTQYF. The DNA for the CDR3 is TGTGCCAGCAGCTTATCCAAGACAGTTTACACAGATACGCAGTATTTT. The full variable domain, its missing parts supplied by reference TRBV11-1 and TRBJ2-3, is EAEVAQSPRYKITEKSQAVAFWCDPISGHATLYWYRQILGQGPELLVQFQDESVVDDSQLPKDRFSAERLKGVDSTLKIQPAELGDSAMYLCASSLSKTVYTDTQYFGPGTRLTVL.